The source of this T cell receptor beta chain is a study of human T cells and chemical hapten exposure. Time point here: patch test 1, 2 weeks after DPC sensitization. The treatment is: therapeutic diphenylcyclopropenone sensitization with weekly scalp DPC. One entry per CDR3 protein, called by TCRdb with MiXCR from the RACE reads. The table records some 83,000 distinct CDR3 sequences, around 10% of them present only once. This clonotype was detected ten times or more. CDR3 length: 11 residues. Trimming took 0 bases from V and 5 from J, leaving 2 bases between them. Germline V CDR1 and CDR2: SGHRS, YFSETQ.

The chain uses TRBV5-1 and TRBJ2-5; D is uncertain. The sequence was collected from a woman aged 50 to 60 with alopecia areata. Some clones in this sample may be carry-over from other donors' samples. The sequencing used whole blood, collected in connection with sensitization to the hapten diphenylcyclopropenone (DPC). CDR3 residues: CASSLEETQYF. CDR3 in DNA: TGCGCCAGCAGCTTGGAGGAGACCCAGTACTTC. Full variable domain (outside the CDR3, taken from reference TRBV5-1 and TRBJ2-5): KAGVTQTPRYLIKTRGQQVTLSCSPISGHRSVSWYQQTPGQGLQFLFEYFSETQRNKGNFPGRFSGRQFSNSRSEMNVSTLELGDSALYLCASSLEETQYFGPGTRLLVL.